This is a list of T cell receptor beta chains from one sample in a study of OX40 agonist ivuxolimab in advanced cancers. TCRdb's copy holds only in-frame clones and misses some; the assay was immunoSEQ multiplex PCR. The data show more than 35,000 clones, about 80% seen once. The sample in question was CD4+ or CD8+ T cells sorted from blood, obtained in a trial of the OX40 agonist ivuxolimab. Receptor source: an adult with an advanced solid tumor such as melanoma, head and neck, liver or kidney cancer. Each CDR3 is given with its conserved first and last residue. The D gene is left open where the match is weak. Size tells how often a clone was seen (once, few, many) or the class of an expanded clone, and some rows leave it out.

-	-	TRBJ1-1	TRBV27	TGTGCCAGCAGTTCTCTTCCCCTAGGGACTGAAGCTTTCTTT	CASSSLPLGTEAFF
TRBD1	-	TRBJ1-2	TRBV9	TGTGCCAGCAGCGTAGAGGGACAGGGGTTCTATGGCTACACCTTC	CASSVEGQGFYGYTF
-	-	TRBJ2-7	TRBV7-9	TGTGCCAGCAGCTCGCCGACTGGAGACTTACCCTACGAGCAGTACTTC	CASSSPTGDLPYEQYF
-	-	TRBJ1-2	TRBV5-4	TGTGCCAGCAGCTTAAAAGGGAGCGGCTATGGCTACACCTTC	CASSLKGSGYGYTF
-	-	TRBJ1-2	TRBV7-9	TGTGCCAGCAGCTTAGTCGGCGGAGCTAACTATGGCTACACCTTC	CASSLVGGANYGYTF
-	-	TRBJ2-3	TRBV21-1	TGTGCCCGTCAAAACAGGACAGGGGAAAATGATACGCAGTATTTT	CARQNRTGENDTQYF
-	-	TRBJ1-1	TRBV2	TGTGCCAGCAGTGAAGAATTCGGGTCCGGGAGGACTGAAGCTTTCTTT	CASSEEFGSGRTEAFF
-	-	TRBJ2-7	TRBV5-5	TGTGCCAGCAGCTTGGCCACAAGCTCCTACGAGCAGTACTTC	CASSLATSSYEQYF
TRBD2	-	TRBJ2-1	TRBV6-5	TGTGCCAGCAGTTACTCTCGGGGGGTTCGGAATGAGCAGTTCTTC	CASSYSRGVRNEQFF
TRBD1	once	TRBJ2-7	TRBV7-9	TGTGCCAGCAGCTTTACCGGGACAGGGGGCCGGGAGCAGTACTTC	CASSFTGTGGREQYF
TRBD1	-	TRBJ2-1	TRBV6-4	TGTGCCAGCAGTGACGGGGCAGGGGGCAATGAGCAGTTCTTC	CASSDGAGGNEQFF
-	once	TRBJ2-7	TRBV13	TGTGCCAGCAGCTTAGGTGGGGGTGGTTACGAGCAGTACTTC	CASSLGGGGYEQYF
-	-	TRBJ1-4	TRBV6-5	TGTGCCAGCAGCCAGACAGTTTCAAATGAAAAACTGTTTTTT	CASSQTVSNEKLFF
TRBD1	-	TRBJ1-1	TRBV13	TGTGCCAGCAGCCAGGACAGGGGCACTGAAGCTTTCTTT	CASSQDRGTEAFF
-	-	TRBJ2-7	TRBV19	TGTGCCAGTAGTATCCTCCGGGACTCCGACTCCTACGAGCAGTACTTC	CASSILRDSDSYEQYF
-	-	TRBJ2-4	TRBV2	TGTGCCAGCAGTGTGGACCATCAAACAACCCTAGCCAAAAACATTCAGTACTTC	CASSVDHQTTLAKNIQYF
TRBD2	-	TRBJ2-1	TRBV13	TGTGCCAGCAGCTCCGAGCGGGGCTACAATGAGCAGTTCTTC	CASSSERGYNEQFF
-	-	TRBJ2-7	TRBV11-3	TGTGCCAGCAGCTCGACTAGTCGAACCTACGAGCAGTACTTC	CASSSTSRTYEQYF
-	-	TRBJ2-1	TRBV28	TGTGCCAGCAGTTTGGGAGACTACAATGAGCAGTTCTTC	CASSLGDYNEQFF
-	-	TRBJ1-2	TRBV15	TGTGCCACCAGCAGAGATTTAACAGCGAGTAACTATGGCTACACCTTC	CATSRDLTASNYGYTF
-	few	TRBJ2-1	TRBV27	TGTGCCAGCAGTTTTACGGGACCCAATGAGCAGTTCTTC	CASSFTGPNEQFF
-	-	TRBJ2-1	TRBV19	TGTGCCAGTAGTTTGGGGACACCTACCTACAATGAGCAGTTCTTC	CASSLGTPTYNEQFF
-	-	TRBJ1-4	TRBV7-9	TGTGCCAGCAGCTTGGACACAAGAGGACTGTTTTTT	CASSLDTRGLFF
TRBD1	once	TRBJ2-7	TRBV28	TGTGCCAGCAGACTCCGGGACAGGGAGAAATACGAGCAGTACTTC	CASRLRDREKYEQYF
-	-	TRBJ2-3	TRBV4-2	TGTGCCAGCAGCCAAGTAGGGGGAGGGGTGGCAGATACGCAGTATTTT	CASSQVGGGVADTQYF
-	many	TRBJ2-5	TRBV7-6	TGTGCCAGCGAACGGAAGGAAGAGACCCAGTACTTC	CASERKEETQYF
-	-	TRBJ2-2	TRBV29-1	TGCAGCGTTGAACTGGCCACCGGGGAGCTGTTTTTT	CSVELATGELFF
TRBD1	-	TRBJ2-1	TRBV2	TGTGCCAGACAGGGGGCGCCGGAACATGAGCAGTTCTTC	CARQGAPEHEQFF
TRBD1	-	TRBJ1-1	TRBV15	TGTGCCACCAGCCCGTCGCCGGGACAGGGAACTGAAGCTTTCTTT	CATSPSPGQGTEAFF
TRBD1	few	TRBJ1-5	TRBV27	TGTGCCAGCAGTTTAACGCAGGGGGCACGAGAGCCCCAGCATTTT	CASSLTQGAREPQHF
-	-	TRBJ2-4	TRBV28	TGTGCCAGCAGTTTCACCCTAGCTCAGGCCAAAAACATTCAGTACTTC	CASSFTLAQAKNIQYF
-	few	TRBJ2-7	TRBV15	TGTGCCACCAAGGAACCAGGGGACTCCTACGAGCAGTACTTC	CATKEPGDSYEQYF
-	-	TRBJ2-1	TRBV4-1	TGCGCCAGCAGCCAAGATCGATCAGTGGGGGGGGCGAATGAGCAGTTCTTC	CASSQDRSVGGANEQFF
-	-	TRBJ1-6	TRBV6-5	TGTGCCAGCAGTTACACCGAAGTTAATTCACCCCTCCACTTT	CASSYTEVNSPLHF
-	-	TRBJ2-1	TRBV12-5	TGTGCTAGTGGTTTGGTACGGGGGACCCTCCATGATGAGCAGTTCTTC	CASGLVRGTLHDEQFF
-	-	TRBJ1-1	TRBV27	TGTGCCAGCAGTTTATCGCAGGGGCCAGGGGCTGAAGCTTTCTTT	CASSLSQGPGAEAFF
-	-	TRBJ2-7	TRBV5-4	TGTGCCAGCAGCTTGGAGGCGGGGAGCTCCTACGAGCAGTACTTC	CASSLEAGSSYEQYF
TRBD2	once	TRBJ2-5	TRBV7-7	TGTGCCAGCAGCTTGGCTAGCGGGAGTTTGGAGACCCAGTACTTC	CASSLASGSLETQYF
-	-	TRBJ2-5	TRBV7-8	TGTGCCAGCAGCCCAGGGGTGAGGGAGACCCAGTACTTC	CASSPGVRETQYF
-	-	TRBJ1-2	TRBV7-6	TGTGCCAGCAGCTTAGAGGTACAGGCCGAATATGGCTACACCTTC	CASSLEVQAEYGYTF
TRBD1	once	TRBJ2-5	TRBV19	TGTGCCAGTAGTATAGACTGGACAGGGTTCCTAGAGACCCAGTACTTC	CASSIDWTGFLETQYF
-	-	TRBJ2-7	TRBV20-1	TGCAGTGCTAGAGTCGTGTACGAGCAGTACTTC	CSARVVYEQYF
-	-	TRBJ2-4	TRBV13	TGTGCCAGCAGCTTAGGGAGTAAGAACATTCAGTACTTC	CASSLGSKNIQYF
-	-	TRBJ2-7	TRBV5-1	TGCGCCAGCAGCTTGGCCTATAGGCTTGGGGACGAGCAGTACTTC	CASSLAYRLGDEQYF
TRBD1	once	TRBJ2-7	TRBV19	TGTGCCACCTCAGGGGGCGCAGGGTACGAGCAGTACTTC	CATSGGAGYEQYF
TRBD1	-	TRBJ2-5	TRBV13	TGTGCCAGCAGCGCCCAAGGACAGGGGAAAGAGACCCAGTACTTC	CASSAQGQGKETQYF
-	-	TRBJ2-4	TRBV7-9	TGTGCCAGCACTGGACGGACCAAAAACATTCAGTACTTC	CASTGRTKNIQYF
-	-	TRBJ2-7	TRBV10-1	TGCGCCCGCTTCTACGAGCAGTACTTC	CARFYEQYF